The 27 T cell receptor beta chains below were found in one sample sequenced in a study of blood T cell repertoires in COVID-19. Produced via immunoSEQ multiplex PCR; TCRdb's table is partial and in-frame only. The top ten clones hold more than 15% of a sample with 90,000 to 130,000 clones, about 79% of them seen once. The specimen was peripheral blood. These receptor sequences come from an elderly woman with active or convalescent COVID-19.

V usage is TRBV6-1 and J usage is TRBJ2-3; TRBD2 matches at 10 bases. Germline V gene sequence: CDR1 MNHNS, CDR2 SASEGT. This CDR3 has 15 amino acids. With V trimmed by 6 bases and J by 6 bases, 9 bases remained unmatched. In DNA form, the CDR3 reads TGTGCCAGCAGCCGGACTAGCGGAATAGAGGATACGCAGTATTTT. It is translated as CASSRTSGIEDTQYF.

The CDR3 reads CAWKRGGDYEQYF. In DNA form, the CDR3 reads TGTGCCTGGAAGCGGGGAGGGGACTACGAGCAGTACTTC. The rearrangement uses TRBV30 and TRBJ2-7; 7 nucleotides match TRBD2. The CDR3 covers 13 residues. CDR1 GTSNPN and CDR2 SVGIG come from the germline V gene (reference sequence). Unmatched junction bases numbered 6, after V lost 4 bases and J lost 3 bases.

The V call is TRBV5-5, the J call TRBJ2-3, with 8 positions matching TRBD1. CDR3 length: 15 amino acids. CDR1 and CDR2 from the germline V gene are SGHKS and YYEKEE (reference sequence). Losses at the gene ends were 5 bases for V and 3 bases for J; bases not matched to a gene: 8. The CDR3 region is CASRVSGGLTDTQYF. The CDR3 DNA sequence: TGTGCCAGCAGGGTCTCAGGGGGCCTTACAGATACGCAGTATTTT.

The V and J genes are TRBV20-1 and TRBJ2-3; TRBD2 matches at 7 bases. Trimming cost V 3 bases and J 2 bases; bases outside gene matches: 8. CDR3 length equals 15 residues. Per germline, CDR1 DFQATT and CDR2 SNEGSKA (reference sequence). The CDR3 loop reads CSASWASGNTDTQYF. CDR3 DNA sequence: TGCAGTGCTAGTTGGGCTAGCGGCAACACAGATACGCAGTATTTT.

V and J are TRBV5-1 and TRBJ2-5, with TRBD2 matching 10 bases. CDR1 is SGHRS and CDR2 is YFSETQ in the germline V gene. This CDR3 is built from 13 residues. The trim removed 7 bases at V and 2 bases at J, leaving 2 bases unmatched. CDR3 sequence (DNA): TGCGCCAGCGGGACTAGCGCTCAAGAGACCCAGTACTTC. Translated: CASGTSAQETQYF.

The table lists this clone with a count of one. The gene calls are TRBV11-2 and TRBJ2-1, with D possibly being TRBD2 (6 bases). CDR1 SGHAT and CDR2 FQNNGV come from the germline V gene. V lost 4 bases and J 5 bases, leaving 18 bases between the germline ends. The CDR3 loop spans 16 amino acids. CDR3: CASSYLTGLPNNEQFF. The CDR3 DNA reads as TGTGCCAGCAGCTATCTAACTGGACTACCCAACAATGAGCAGTTCTTC.

The V call is TRBV19, the J call TRBJ2-3, with 7 bases aligning to TRBD1. Unmatched junction bases numbered 5, after V lost 6 bases and J lost 5 bases. The CDR3 runs 13 residues. Looked up from germline, CDR1 is LNHDA and CDR2 is SQIVND (reference sequence). The CDR3 protein is CASRGQSRDTQYF. CDR3 in DNA: TGTGCCAGTAGGGGACAGTCCAGAGATACGCAGTATTTT.

The CDR3 is CASSRDKLGTEAFF. CDR3 nucleotide sequence: TGTGCCAGCTCACGTGACAAACTAGGCACTGAAGCTTTCTTT. V usage is TRBV18 and J usage is TRBJ1-1; D call uncertain. The germline CDR1 and CDR2 sequences are KGHSH and LQKENI. The CDR3 contains 14 residues. The ends were cut back, 4 bases at V and 4 bases at J, with 13 bases in the middle.

This sequence joins TRBV2 and TRBJ2-7, with D possibly TRBD2 on 5 matching bases. Germline CDR1 and CDR2: SNHLY and FYNNEI. The CDR3 sequence is 14 residues long. Trimming shortened V by 7 bases and J by 0 bases, and 13 bases separated the two germline ends. In nucleotides, the CDR3 is TGTGCCAGCACCTCGGACCGGGGCTCCTACGAGCAGTACTTC. Amino acids: CASTSDRGSYEQYF. The full variable domain, with the rest looked up from reference TRBV2 and TRBJ2-7, is EPEVTQTPSHQVTQMGQEVILRCVPISNHLYFYWYRQILGQKVEFLVSFYNNEISEKSEIFDDQFSVERPDGSNFTLKIRSTKLEDSAMYFCASTSDRGSYEQYFGPGTRLTVT.

The chain couples TRBV27 to TRBJ2-4; tentatively, D is TRBD1 (6 bases). In germline, CDR1 is MNHEY, CDR2 SMNVEV (reference sequence). CDR3 size: 15 residues. Trimming left V 4 bases short and J 2 bases short, with 12 bases between. CDR3 bases: TGTGCCAGCAGTTCTGGCAGGGGAACCAAAAACATTCAGTACTTC. Translated: CASSSGRGTKNIQYF.

The chain joins TRBV19 to TRBJ2-1, with D perhaps matching TRBD2 (5 bases). Trimming removed 5 bases at V and 3 bases at J, with 11 bases between. CDR3 size: 14 residues. CDR1 and CDR2 from the germline V gene are LNHDA and SQIVND (reference sequence). This CDR3 reads CASSAHRDYNEQFF. Written as DNA, the CDR3 is TGTGCCAGTAGTGCGCACCGGGACTACAATGAGCAGTTCTTC.

This chain links TRBV7-6 with TRBJ2-5; TRBD2 matches at 8 bases. Looked up from germline, CDR1 is SGHVS and CDR2 is FNYEAQ. After removal of 5 bases from V and 5 bases from J, the junction contained 19 bases not matched to a gene. This CDR3 comprises 18 residues. For the CDR3, the DNA is TGTGCCAGCAGCCGATGGACACGCGGGGGGCTCCTGATGGAGACCCAGTACTTC. It is translated as CASSRWTRGGLLMETQYF. The full variable domain, completed using reference TRBV7-6 and TRBJ2-5, is GAGVSQSPRYKVTKRGQDVALRCDPISGHVSLYWYRQALGQGPEFLTYFNYEAQQDKSGLPNDRFSAERPEGSISTLTIQRTEQRDSAMYRCASSRWTRGGLLMETQYFGPGTRLLVL.

This clone was recorded at least ten times. The chain carries TRBV9 and TRBJ1-2; D is possibly TRBD1 (5 bases). The germline CDR1 and CDR2 sequences are SGDLS and YYNGEE. This CDR3 spans 13 amino acids. V gave up 3 bases and J gave up 8 bases, with 14 bases separating them. CDR3 region: CASSGGHSGGYTF. The CDR3 DNA sequence: TGTGCCAGCAGCGGGGGCCACTCGGGCGGCTACACCTTC.

The chain couples TRBV6-5 to TRBJ1-2, with 11 bases fitting TRBD1. Trimming cost V 6 bases and J 7 bases; bases outside gene matches: 4. The CDR3 contains 13 residues. Germline loops: CDR1 MNHEY, CDR2 SVGAGI. CDR3 sequence: CASRFGQGAGYTF. CDR3 DNA: TGTGCCAGCAGATTCGGACAGGGGGCTGGCTACACCTTC.

This chain joins TRBV9 and TRBJ2-2; TRBD1 agrees at 9 bases. From germline, CDR1 is SGDLS and CDR2 YYNGEE. The CDR3 extends over 17 amino acids. J was trimmed by 4 bases and V by 4 bases; bases with no gene match: 11. CDR3 nucleotides: TGTGCCAGCAGCCCTCAGGTCCTGACAGGGGGCACCGGGGAGCTGTTTTTT. As protein: CASSPQVLTGGTGELFF.

The V call is TRBV7-6, the J call TRBJ2-3; 7 bases fit TRBD1. Trimming took 5 bases from V and 5 from J; bases not matched to a gene: 10. The CDR3 extends over 15 amino acids. CDR1 SGHVS and CDR2 FNYEAQ come from the germline V gene. The CDR3 region is CASSLGGAWVDTQYF. The CDR3 DNA reads as TGTGCCAGCAGCCTAGGGGGCGCATGGGTAGATACGCAGTATTTT.

This clone was detected a few times. The chain links TRBV9 to TRBJ2-5, with 9 bases fitting TRBD2. Germline-derived CDR1 and CDR2 are SGDLS and YYNGEE. This CDR3 region has 16 residues. The V and J ends lost 0 bases and 2 bases, in that order; junction bases with no gene match: 5. The CDR3 loop is CASSVGASGIQETQYF. CDR3 sequence (DNA): TGTGCCAGCAGCGTAGGGGCTAGCGGGATTCAAGAGACCCAGTACTTC.

Written as DNA, the CDR3 is TGTGCCAGCAGTCCACCGGGACTAGCGGGAGGACAAGAGACCCAGTACTTC. Amino acid sequence: CASSPPGLAGGQETQYF. The genes are TRBV6-6 and TRBJ2-5; 15 positions match TRBD2. The CDR3 totals 17 residues. Germline lookup yields CDR1 MNHNY and CDR2 SVGAGI (reference sequence). The J segment lost 2 bases and the V segment lost 5 bases, leaving 6 bases of the junction unmatched.

This chain links TRBV5-1 with TRBJ2-1; possibly TRBD2 for D (5 bases). The V and J ends lost 3 bases and 7 bases respectively, with 8 bases between them. This CDR3 comprises 12 residues. Germline V gene data show CDR1 as SGHRS and CDR2 as YFSETQ. The CDR3 loop is CASSSTGNEQFF. CDR3 bases: TGCGCCAGCAGCTCGACGGGGAATGAGCAGTTCTTC.

This clone was counted between two and nine times. The chain recombines TRBV4-3 with TRBJ1-2, with 10 bases fitting TRBD1. Trimming took 4 bases from V and 2 from J; bases not matched to a gene: 1. CDR3 length equals 14 residues. CDR1 and CDR2 (germline): LGHNA, YSLEER. This CDR3 is CASSPDRGNYGYTF. For the CDR3, the DNA is TGCGCCAGCAGCCCGGACAGGGGGAACTATGGCTACACCTTC.

This chain links TRBV27 with TRBJ1-6, with D maybe TRBD1 (5 bases). This CDR3 spans 15 amino acids. V was pared by 8 bases and J by 1 base, with 12 bases between. Germline loops: CDR1 MNHEY, CDR2 SMNVEV (reference sequence). The CDR3 spells CASRQGGSYNSPLHF. The CDR3 DNA follows: TGTGCCAGCCGTCAGGGAGGATCCTATAATTCACCCCTCCACTTT.

The rearrangement links TRBV4-1 to TRBJ2-3; TRBD2 agrees at 10 bases. This CDR3 has 17 residues. Per the germline V gene, CDR1 is MGHRA and CDR2 is YSYEKL. Trimming cost V 0 bases and J 2 bases; bases outside gene matches: 5. The CDR3 sequence: CASSQEQLAGITDTQYF. In nucleotides, the CDR3 is TGCGCCAGCAGCCAAGAACAACTAGCGGGAATCACAGATACGCAGTATTTT.

The J gene is TRBJ2-1, the V gene TRBV2, with 7 bases lining up with TRBD1. V was clipped by 4 bases and J by 6 bases; unmatched bases: 18. Germline CDR1 is SNHLY and CDR2 is FYNNEI. The CDR3 spans 18 residues. CDR3 in amino acids: CASSGQGISSFNLNEQFF. The CDR3 nucleotides read TGTGCCAGCAGTGGACAGGGTATTAGTTCTTTTAACCTCAATGAGCAGTTCTTC.

J is TRBJ2-7 and V is TRBV6-5; no firm D call. This CDR3 has 15 residues. CDR1 and CDR2 from the germline V gene are MNHEY and SVGAGI. Between the trimmed V and J ends, which lost 6 bases and 3 bases, there was a span of 18 bases. Written as DNA, the CDR3 is TGTGCCAGCAGAGCCCCAAACCTCAGAGGCTACGAGCAGTACTTC. Amino acids: CASRAPNLRGYEQYF.

The J gene is TRBJ2-2, the V gene TRBV5-1; 9 bases match TRBD2. The germline V gene encodes CDR1 SGHRS and CDR2 YFSETQ. V shed 1 base and J 3 bases; nucleotides not matched to a gene: 13. The CDR3 is 19 residues long. In DNA form, the CDR3 reads TGCGCCAGCAGCTTGCGCGGGAGGGCCGATGGGGTGTACACCGGGGAGCTGTTTTTT. Its translation: CASSLRGRADGVYTGELFF.

This clone was seen only a few times. The J gene is TRBJ2-2, the V gene TRBV7-9; 10 positions match TRBD2. The CDR3 runs to 15 residues. J was trimmed by 3 bases and V by 5 bases; bases with no gene match: 3. Germline CDR1 SEHNR, CDR2 FQNEAQ (reference sequence). The CDR3 region is CASSLGTSDTGELFF. The CDR3 nucleotides read TGTGCCAGCAGCCTAGGGACTAGCGACACCGGGGAGCTGTTTTTT.

This chain connects TRBV6-5 to TRBJ1-5, with 7 bases that match TRBD1. The germline CDR1 and CDR2 sequences are MNHEY and SVGAGI. Losses at the gene ends were 5 bases for V and 2 bases for J; bases not matched to a gene: 6. This CDR3 spans 15 amino acids. The DNA of the CDR3 is TGTGCCAGCAGTCCGGGACAGACGCGCAATCAGCCCCAGCATTTT. As protein: CASSPGQTRNQPQHF.